Listed below are T cell receptor beta chains from one sample, sequenced in a study of cytomegalovirus exposure and HLA in healthy donors. The protocol was immunoSEQ multiplex PCR, while the TCRdb copy is restricted to in-frame clones and leaves out a portion. The sample carries 200,000 or so clones, roughly 80% recorded once. Sequencing was carried out using PBMCs. The origin of the receptors is a woman under 40 in good health and CMV-seronegative. Both conserved end residues are part of each CDR3. A D gene is named only where the DNA matches it firmly. The size of a clone is reported for some rows only, either as once, few or many, or as a class for expanded clones.

clone_size d_call j_call v_call cdr3_nt cdr3_aa
NA TRBD2 TRBJ2-7 TRBV7-8 TGTGCCAGCAGCTTAATAGCGGGAGGGGGCCTCGAGCAGTACTTC CASSLIAGGGLEQYF
NA TRBD1 TRBJ2-5 TRBV29-1 TGCAGCGTGGGGACAGTGGTACAGCAGTACTTC CSVGTVVQQYF
NA TRBD2 TRBJ2-1 TRBV2 TGTGCCAGCAGTCCCAGCGGGGGGAGAGGTGAGCAGTTCTTC CASSPSGGRGEQFF
few TRBD2 TRBJ2-1 TRBV7-8 TGTGCCAGCAGCTTACGGGTAGCGGGTCCTCCCTCCTACAATGAGCAGTTCTTC CASSLRVAGPPSYNEQFF
NA TRBD1 TRBJ1-1 TRBV10-3 TGTGCCATCAGTAAGACAAACAGGGGGAACACTGAAGCTTTCTTT CAISKTNRGNTEAFF
NA TRBD1 TRBJ1-5 TRBV28 TGTGCCAGCAGTTTATCCCCGGGACAGGGTAACCAGCCCCAGCATTTT CASSLSPGQGNQPQHF
NA TRBD1 TRBJ2-5 TRBV15 TGTGCCACCAGCAGAGGGGGAACAGGGGCCCAAGAGACCCAGTACTTC CATSRGGTGAQETQYF
NA NA TRBJ1-2 TRBV5-1 TGCGCCAGCAGCTCGGACGGGGATGACTATGGCTACACCTTC CASSSDGDDYGYTF
NA NA TRBJ2-1 TRBV19 TGTGCCAGTAGTACCCTAAATCCTACCTACAATGAGCAGTTCTTC CASSTLNPTYNEQFF
NA TRBD1 TRBJ1-5 TRBV28 TGTGCCAGCCGGACAGGAAATCAGCCCCAGCATTTT CASRTGNQPQHF
NA TRBD1 TRBJ2-7 TRBV5-1 TGCGCCAGCAGCCCCATCGACAGGGCATACGAGCAGTACTTC CASSPIDRAYEQYF
NA NA TRBJ2-7 TRBV27 TGTGCCACCACGCTCCGCGGGGGCCTAATCTACGAGCAGTACTTC CATTLRGGLIYEQYF
NA NA TRBJ2-1 TRBV9 TGTGCCAGCAATGGGCGAGGAGGGGAAGGTGGCAATGAGCAGTTCTTC CASNGRGGEGGNEQFF
NA NA TRBJ2-3 TRBV29-1 TGCAGCTCCTCAGTAGATACGCAGTATTTT CSSSVDTQYF
NA NA TRBJ2-2 TRBV9 TGTGCCAGCAGCGTCAGGGGCTGGGGCGGGGAGCTGTTTTTT CASSVRGWGGELFF
NA NA TRBJ2-5 TRBV2 TGTGCCAGCCTGGGGGGAGAGACCCAGTACTTC CASLGGETQYF
NA TRBD1 TRBJ1-2 TRBV19 TGTGCCAGTAGTATACTCCGGGACAGGGGCCCGGGGGGCTACACCTTC CASSILRDRGPGGYTF
NA NA TRBJ1-2 TRBV7-2 TGTGCCAGCAGCTTGGTAGATGGCTACACCTTC CASSLVDGYTF
NA NA TRBJ2-7 TRBV30 TGTGCCTGGGGGAGCTCCTACGAGCAGTACTTC CAWGSSYEQYF
few TRBD2 TRBJ2-1 TRBV6-4 TGTGCCAGCAAGACGTCTAGCGGGCTATACAATGAGCAGTTCTTC CASKTSSGLYNEQFF
NA TRBD1 TRBJ2-5 TRBV18 TGTGCCAGCTCCAAGGGGGCCTGGGAGACCCAGTACTTC CASSKGAWETQYF
NA NA TRBJ1-2 TRBV4-1 TGCGCCAGCAGCCCCACAGGGTATCGTGGCTACACCTTC CASSPTGYRGYTF
NA NA TRBJ2-5 TRBV7-6 TGTGCCAGCAGGGACACAATACAAGAGACCCAGTACTTC CASRDTIQETQYF
NA TRBD2 TRBJ2-2 TRBV4-2 TGTGCCAGCAGCCAAAGACTAGCGGGAGGAAGGACCGGGGAGCTGTTTTTT CASSQRLAGGRTGELFF
NA TRBD2 TRBJ2-2 TRBV5-1 TGCGCCAGCAGCTTGGTAGCGGGAGGATACACCGGGGAGCTGTTTTTT CASSLVAGGYTGELFF
NA NA TRBJ2-1 TRBV27 TGTGCCAGCAGTTTACGTAGCGCAGCTTACAATGAGCAGTTCTTC CASSLRSAAYNEQFF
few TRBD1 TRBJ2-3 TRBV5-4 TGTGCCAGCAGCCCCGTATCGGGACAGGGGCGCACAGATACGCAGTATTTT CASSPVSGQGRTDTQYF
few NA TRBJ2-6 TRBV4-1 TGCGCCAGCAGTTCTGGCAGGGGCTCCTCTGGGGCCAACGTCCTGACTTTC CASSSGRGSSGANVLTF
NA NA TRBJ2-1 TRBV11-3 TGTGCCAGCAGCTTAGTAGTTAGCGGCTACAATGAGCAGTTCTTC CASSLVVSGYNEQFF
NA TRBD1 TRBJ2-7 TRBV7-3 TGTGCCAGCAGCTTAACGAGAGGGAGGTGGGGACAGGGAGGTCGAGGGGGTTCCTACGAGCAGTACTTC CASSLTRGRWGQGGRGGSYEQYF
NA NA TRBJ1-3 TRBV28 TGTGCCAGCAGTTTGTGGCAGTCCTCTGGAAACACCATATATTTT CASSLWQSSGNTIYF
few NA TRBJ2-2 TRBV9 TGTGCCAGCAGCCCTCGGACTACATGGGAACCCGGGGAGCTGTTTTTT CASSPRTTWEPGELFF
NA NA TRBJ2-7 TRBV7-9 TGTGCCAGCAGCCCTAGTGCGTATGGGCAGTACTTC CASSPSAYGQYF
NA NA TRBJ1-2 TRBV15 TGTGCCACCAGCTTGGACATTAACTATGGCTACACCTTC CATSLDINYGYTF
NA NA TRBJ2-2 TRBV6-1 TGTGCCGGTTCCGGTACGGTTACCGGGGAGCTGTTTTTT CAGSGTVTGELFF
NA NA TRBJ1-4 TRBV30 TGTGCCTGCACCAGTGCAACTAATGAAAAACTGTTTTTT CACTSATNEKLFF
NA NA TRBJ2-4 TRBV4-1 TGCGCCAGCAGCCAAGGGGGCCCTACAGCCAAAAACATTCAGTACTTC CASSQGGPTAKNIQYF
NA NA TRBJ2-7 TRBV5-1 TGCGCCAGCAGCCTAGAGGGTAATGGCCCCTACGAGCAGTACTTC CASSLEGNGPYEQYF
NA NA TRBJ1-1 TRBV5-1 TGCGCCAGCAGCTGGGGGGGGACGGACACTGAAGCTTTCTTT CASSWGGTDTEAFF
NA TRBD2 TRBJ2-5 TRBV11-3 TGTGCCAGCAGCTTAGGCGGTAGCGGGAGTTTGGGGGGAGAGACCCAGTACTTC CASSLGGSGSLGGETQYF
NA NA TRBJ1-1 TRBV20-1 TGCAGTGCTAGAGTGGGTAGCGAGGCTTTCTTT CSARVGSEAFF
NA TRBD2 TRBJ2-6 TRBV4-1 TGCGCCAGCAGCCGAGGACTAGCGGGGTCCTCTGGGGCCAACGTCCTGACTTTC CASSRGLAGSSGANVLTF
NA NA TRBJ2-1 TRBV9 TGTGCCAGCAGCGCGGAGGGGTGGGATGAGCAGTTCTTC CASSAEGWDEQFF
NA NA TRBJ2-3 TRBV5-1 TGCGCCAGCAGAACACAGACCTTCCCCACAGATACGCAGTATTTT CASRTQTFPTDTQYF
NA TRBD2 TRBJ2-5 TRBV15 TGTGCCACCAGCAGACGACTAGCGGACCAAGAGACCCAGTACTTC CATSRRLADQETQYF
NA TRBD1 TRBJ2-1 TRBV9 TGTGCCAGCAGCGGGGGGACAGTTAGACTAACGGGTTACAATGAGCAGTTCTTC CASSGGTVRLTGYNEQFF
few NA TRBJ1-2 TRBV7-8 TGTGCCAGCAGCCTAGATCTAGTTGGGGGCTACACCTTC CASSLDLVGGYTF
NA TRBD1 TRBJ2-7 TRBV7-6 TGTGCCAGCAGCTCGGACAGGGCGAACTACGAGCAGTACTTC CASSSDRANYEQYF
once NA TRBJ2-5 TRBV18 TGTGCCAGCTCAGTAGGGGAAGAGACCCAGTACTTC CASSVGEETQYF
NA NA TRBJ1-5 TRBV6-1 TGTGCCAGCAGTGAAGGGCAGGGGCCCCCTGGTGCGCCCCAGCATTTT CASSEGQGPPGAPQHF
once NA TRBJ2-7 TRBV4-1 TGCGCCAGCAGCCAGATATTGGGGAGCTACGAGCAGTACTTC CASSQILGSYEQYF
NA TRBD1 TRBJ1-1 TRBV5-1 TGCGCCAGCAGCTTGGGGACAGGTACAGAAGCTTTCTTT CASSLGTGTEAFF
NA TRBD2 TRBJ2-2 TRBV11-2 TGTGCCAGCAGCTCATCGGGAGGGTTCGGGGAGCTGTTTTTT CASSSSGGFGELFF